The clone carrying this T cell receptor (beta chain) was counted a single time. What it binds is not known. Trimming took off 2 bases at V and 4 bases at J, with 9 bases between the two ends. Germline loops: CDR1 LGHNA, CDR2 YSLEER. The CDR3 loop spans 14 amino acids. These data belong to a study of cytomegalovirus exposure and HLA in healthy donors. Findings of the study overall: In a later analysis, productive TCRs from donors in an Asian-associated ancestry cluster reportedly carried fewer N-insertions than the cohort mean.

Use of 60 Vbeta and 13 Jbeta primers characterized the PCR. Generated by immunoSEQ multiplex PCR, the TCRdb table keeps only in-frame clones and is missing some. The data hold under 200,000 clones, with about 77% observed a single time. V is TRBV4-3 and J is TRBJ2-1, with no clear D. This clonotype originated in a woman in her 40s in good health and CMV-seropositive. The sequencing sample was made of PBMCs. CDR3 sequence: CASSQTLRYNEQFF. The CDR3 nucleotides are TGCGCCAGCAGCCAAACCCTCAGATACAATGAGCAGTTCTTC.